The following is a T cell receptor (beta chain) sequence with its context. The data were taken from a study of blood T cell repertoires in COVID-19. On the study more broadly: Specimens from acute and convalescent COVID-19 originated in the United States, Italy and Spain. Sources were T cells, B-cell-depleted T cells, or PBMCs; the material itself was cDNA or gDNA.

Germline V CDR1 and CDR2: LNHDA, SQIVND (reference sequence). CDR3 size: 17 residues. V lost 6 bases, J lost 5 bases, and 20 bases lay in between. Original handling: The assay estimated nucleated cells by amplifying reference gene primers. Assay used: immunoSEQ multiplex PCR; TCRdb lists only in-frame clones, some missing. V, J and clone size were drawn from that table, and D and trimming were deduced from the DNA. This table has roughly 130,000 clones, about four fifths appearing once. V is TRBV19 and J is TRBJ2-6; D gene ambiguous. The sequence was collected from a woman aged 45-60 years with acute or convalescent COVID-19. The sample comprised peripheral blood. CDR3 sequence (DNA): TGTGCCAGTAGGGGTCCTTCGCGCGAGGCCCGGGCCAACGTCCTGACTTTC. Translation gives CASRGPSREARANVLTF.